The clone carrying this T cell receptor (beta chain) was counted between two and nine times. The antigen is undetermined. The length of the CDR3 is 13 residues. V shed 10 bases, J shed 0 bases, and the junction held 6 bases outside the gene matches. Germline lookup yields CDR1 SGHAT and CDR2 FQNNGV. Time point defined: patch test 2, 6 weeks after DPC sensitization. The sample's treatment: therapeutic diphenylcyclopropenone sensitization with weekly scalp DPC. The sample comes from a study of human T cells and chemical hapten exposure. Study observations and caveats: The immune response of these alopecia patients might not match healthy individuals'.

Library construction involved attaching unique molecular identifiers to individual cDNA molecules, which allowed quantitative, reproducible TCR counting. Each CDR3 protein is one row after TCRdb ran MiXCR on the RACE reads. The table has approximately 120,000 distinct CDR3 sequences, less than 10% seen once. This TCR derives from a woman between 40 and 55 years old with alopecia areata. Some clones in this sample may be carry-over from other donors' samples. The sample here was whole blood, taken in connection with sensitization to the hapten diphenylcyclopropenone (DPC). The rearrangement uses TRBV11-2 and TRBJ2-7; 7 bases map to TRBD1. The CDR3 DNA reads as TGTGCCACCCAGGGGGATAGCTCCTACGAGCAGTACTTC. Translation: CATQGDSSYEQYF.